The clone carrying this T cell receptor (beta chain) was detected a few times. Its specificity is not known. The sample contains more than one DNA sequence encoding this CDR3. The data were taken from a study of cytomegalovirus exposure and HLA in healthy donors. As for the study in general: The Caucasian-associated ancestry cluster contained about 80% of the approximately 430 genotyped donors.

Trimming stripped 1 base from V and 8 bases from J, with 11 bases between. The CDR3 is 12 residues long. Germline V gene sequence: CDR1 GTSNPN, CDR2 SVGIG (reference sequence). Primers for the PCR totalled 60 Vbeta and 13 Jbeta. Sequenced by immunoSEQ multiplex PCR; TCRdb stores in-frame clones only, minus some. The table shows roughly 180,000 clones, with around 74% occurring only once. Study-wide findings and caveats: In a later analysis, productive TCRs from donors in an Asian-associated ancestry cluster reportedly carried fewer N-insertions than the cohort mean. The authors considered a cluster of highly shared sequence variants likely to be a sequencing artifact.

The clonotype originates from a male donor in good health and CMV-seronegative. Sequencing input: PBMCs. The chain links TRBV30 to TRBJ1-2; D is uncertain. CDR3 bases: TGTGCCTGGAGTGAGGAGGCGGGAGGCTACACCTTC. Amino acid sequence: CAWSEEAGGYTF. The variable domain in full, completed from reference TRBV30 and TRBJ1-2, reads SQTIHQWPATLVQPVGSPLSLECTVEGTSNPNLYWYRQAAGRGLQLLFYSVGIGQISSEVPQNLSASRPQDRQFILSSKKLLLSDSGFYLCAWSEEAGGYTFGSGTRLTVV.